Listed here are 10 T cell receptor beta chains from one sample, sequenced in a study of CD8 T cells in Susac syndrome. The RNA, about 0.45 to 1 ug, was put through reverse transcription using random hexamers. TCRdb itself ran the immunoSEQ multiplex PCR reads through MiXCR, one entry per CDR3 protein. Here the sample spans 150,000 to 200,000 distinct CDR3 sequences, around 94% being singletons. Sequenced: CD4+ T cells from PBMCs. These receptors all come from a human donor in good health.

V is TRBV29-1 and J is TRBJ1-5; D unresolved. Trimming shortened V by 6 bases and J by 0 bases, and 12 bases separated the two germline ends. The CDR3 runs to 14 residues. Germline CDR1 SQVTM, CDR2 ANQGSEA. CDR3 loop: CSVSIRGSNQPQHF. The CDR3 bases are TGCAGCGTGTCAATTCGGGGTAGCAATCAGCCCCAGCATTTT.

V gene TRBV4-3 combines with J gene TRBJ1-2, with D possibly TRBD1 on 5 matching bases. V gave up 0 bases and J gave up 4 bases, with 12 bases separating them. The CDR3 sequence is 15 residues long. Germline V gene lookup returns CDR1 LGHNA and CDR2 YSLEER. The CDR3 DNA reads TGCGCCAGCAGCCAAGATCGGTGGGGCAGCTATGGCTACACCTTC. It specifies CASSQDRWGSYGYTF.

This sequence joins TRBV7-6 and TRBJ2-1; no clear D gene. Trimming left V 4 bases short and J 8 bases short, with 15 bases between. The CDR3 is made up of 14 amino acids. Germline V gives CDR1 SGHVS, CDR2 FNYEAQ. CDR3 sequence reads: CASSYLGIAYEQFF. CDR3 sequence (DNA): TGTGCCAGCAGCTACCTTGGGATAGCCTATGAGCAGTTCTTC.

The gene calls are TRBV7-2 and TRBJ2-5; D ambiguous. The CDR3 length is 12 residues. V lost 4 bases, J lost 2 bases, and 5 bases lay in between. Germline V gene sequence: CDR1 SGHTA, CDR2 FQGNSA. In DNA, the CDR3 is TGTGCCAGCAGCTACCCACAAGAGACCCAGTACTTC. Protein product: CASSYPQETQYF.

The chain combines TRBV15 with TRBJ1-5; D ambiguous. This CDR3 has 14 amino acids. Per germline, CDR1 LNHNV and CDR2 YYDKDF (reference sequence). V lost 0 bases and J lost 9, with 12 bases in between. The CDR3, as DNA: TGTGCCACCAGCAGAGACCCTCAGCATACGCCCCAGCATTTT. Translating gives CATSRDPQHTPQHF.

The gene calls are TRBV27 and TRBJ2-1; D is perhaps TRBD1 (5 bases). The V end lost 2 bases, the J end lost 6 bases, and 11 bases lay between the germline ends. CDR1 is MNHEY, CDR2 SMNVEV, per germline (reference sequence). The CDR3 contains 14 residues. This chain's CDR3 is CASSLGARGNEQFF. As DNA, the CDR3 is TGTGCCAGCAGTTTAGGGGCCCGTGGCAATGAGCAGTTCTTC.

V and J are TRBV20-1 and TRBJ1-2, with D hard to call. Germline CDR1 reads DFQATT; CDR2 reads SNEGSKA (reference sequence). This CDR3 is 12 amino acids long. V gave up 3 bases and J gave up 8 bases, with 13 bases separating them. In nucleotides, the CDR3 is TGCAGTGCTAGTAGGAGGCGCGAGGGCTACACCTTC. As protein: CSASRRREGYTF.

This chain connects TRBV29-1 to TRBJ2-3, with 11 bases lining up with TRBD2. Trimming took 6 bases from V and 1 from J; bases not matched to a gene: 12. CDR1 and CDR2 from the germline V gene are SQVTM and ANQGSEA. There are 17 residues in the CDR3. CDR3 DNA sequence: TGCAGCGTCCCGAGGGTTACTAGCGGGGGTGGCACAGATACGCAGTATTTT. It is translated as CSVPRVTSGGGTDTQYF.

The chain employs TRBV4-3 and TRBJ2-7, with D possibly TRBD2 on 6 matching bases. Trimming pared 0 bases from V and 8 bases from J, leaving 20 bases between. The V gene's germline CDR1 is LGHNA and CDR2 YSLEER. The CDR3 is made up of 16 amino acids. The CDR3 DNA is TGCGCCAGCAGCCAAGAATTGGGCAGGGCGGGGTGGAAGCAGTACTTC. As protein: CASSQELGRAGWKQYF.

Here the CDR3 DNA reads TGTGCCGGGGACGGGTCAGATACGCAGTATTTT. It yields the protein CAGDGSDTQYF. The chain employs TRBV7-9 and TRBJ2-3; the D gene could be TRBD1 or TRBD2 (5 bases each). This CDR3 spans 11 amino acids. Per germline, CDR1 SEHNR and CDR2 FQNEAQ (reference sequence). The V gene lost 11 bases and the J gene lost 4 bases, with 10 bases spanning the gap.